This T cell receptor beta chain derives from a study of cytomegalovirus exposure and HLA in healthy donors. Study overall: A preliminary data release comprised roughly 80 million unique TCRs obtained from HLA-typed donors.

With regard to this clone: Antigen: not known.

The primer mix had 60 Vbeta and 13 Jbeta primers. Assay: immunoSEQ multiplex PCR; the TCRdb copy retains only in-frame clones and omits some. Its listing shows approximately 110,000 clones. General observations from the study: Presence/absence comparisons presumed near-even sequencing depth among donors. Based on reports, TCR beta sequences accurately predicted HLA-A and HLA-B alleles for most subjects. For most TCR beta V segments, an earlier analysis put the productive rate at about 87% or about 30% of the time.

This receptor was obtained from a man aged 18 to 30 in good health and CMV-seronegative. The sequencing sample was made of PBMCs.

The CDR3 protein is CASSKRLGRERFF. The CDR3 DNA follows: TGTGCCAGCAGCAAGCGATTGGGACGGGAGAGGTTCTTC. This chain uses TRBV14 with TRBJ2-1, with D possibly matching TRBD2 (6 bases). There are 13 residues in the CDR3. Looked up from germline, CDR1 is SGHDN and CDR2 is FVKESK. V was trimmed by 5 bases and J by 15 bases, leaving 20 bases between them.